This TCR beta chain was recorded in a study of cytomegalovirus exposure and HLA in healthy donors. Study details: Out of 170 million or so T cells, an earlier analysis found 117 million unique TCR beta sequences in total. General study findings and limits: Earlier results showed most TCR beta V segments being productive about 87% or about 30% of the time.

The PCR ran on 60 Vbeta and 13 Jbeta primers. The repertoire was sequenced with immunoSEQ multiplex PCR; TCRdb's copy has only in-frame clones and lacks some. The top ten hold roughly 2.5% of the sample, which has 200,000 to 250,000 clones, over 65% seen once. This clone was seen more than once but under ten times. Its cognate antigen is unknown. CDR3 length equals 15 residues. Trimming cost V 4 bases and J 3 bases; bases outside gene matches: 6. The germline CDR1 and CDR2 sequences are SGHKS and YYEKEE (reference sequence). The specimen sequenced was PBMCs. The origin of this receptor is a woman in her sixties or seventies in good health and CMV-seropositive. This rearrangement joins TRBV5-5 to TRBJ2-1; 8 bases fit TRBD2. This chain's CDR3 is CASSGGLGVYNEQFF. In nucleotides, the CDR3 is TGTGCCAGCAGCGGGGGACTAGGGGTCTACAATGAGCAGTTCTTC.